This TCR beta chain was sequenced for a study of blood T cell repertoires in COVID-19. At the level of the study: The United States, Italy and Spain were the sources of the acute and convalescent COVID-19 samples.

On this clone itself: The identical CDR3 is also encoded by other nucleotide sequences in the sample.

Trimming at V came to 0 bases and at J to 4 bases, leaving 6 bases not matched to a gene. The CDR3 loop spans 15 amino acids. Germline V gene lookup returns CDR1 SGHRS and CDR2 YFSETQ. Some clones are missing from TCRdb's copy, which holds only in-frame ones; the method was immunoSEQ multiplex PCR. The sample comprises approximately 300,000 clones, 90% to 95% of which are singletons, and around 3.9% rests with the top ten. The sequence came from a woman aged 25 to 39 who had been exposed to COVID-19. The specimen was PBMCs or T cells enriched from blood (not recorded which). The rearrangement joins TRBV5-1 to TRBJ1-1; 7 nucleotides match TRBD1. As DNA, the CDR3 is TGCGCCAGCAGCTTGGCTTCAGGGGGTTCCACTGAAGCTTTCTTT. Its translation is CASSLASGGSTEAFF.